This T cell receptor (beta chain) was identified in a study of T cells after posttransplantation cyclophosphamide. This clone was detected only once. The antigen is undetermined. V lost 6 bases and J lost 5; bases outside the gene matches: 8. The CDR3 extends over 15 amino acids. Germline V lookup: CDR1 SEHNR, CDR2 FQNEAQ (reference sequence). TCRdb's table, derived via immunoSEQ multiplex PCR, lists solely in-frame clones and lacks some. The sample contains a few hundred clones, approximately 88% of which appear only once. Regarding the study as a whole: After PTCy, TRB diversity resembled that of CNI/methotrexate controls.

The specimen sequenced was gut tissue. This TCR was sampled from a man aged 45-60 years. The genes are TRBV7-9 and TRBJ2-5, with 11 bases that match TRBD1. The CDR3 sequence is CASSFGTGGSETQYF. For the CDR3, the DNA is TGTGCCAGCAGTTTCGGGACAGGGGGTTCGGAGACCCAGTACTTC.